This entry features one T cell receptor (beta chain) sequence. The antigen is unknown. Some 28,000 T cell genomes (approximately 0.2 ug DNA) went into each sorted-subset replicate. Data came from immunoSEQ multiplex PCR; TCRdb stores just in-frame clones and leaves some out. This table has about 2.2 million clones, roughly 95% appearing once. The data were obtained in a study of shared clonotypes between healthy human individuals. The overall study: Three men and two women, aged 18 to 49, were donors. Study-wide points: Relative to memory subsets, naive subsets generally showed larger estimated richness.

The CDR3 sequence is 15 residues long. Germline lookup yields CDR1 MDHEN and CDR2 SYDVKM. V dropped 2 bases and J dropped 6; count of bases not matched to a gene: 6. CD8 cells regarded as naive lacked CD45RO, were positively chosen for CCR7, and omitted terminally differentiated effector memory CD45RA+ cells. This receptor was identified in a man younger than 30 in good health. Some clones in this sample may be carry-over from other donors' samples. The rearrangement uses TRBV28 and TRBJ2-7; 11 bases match TRBD2. Sequencing was done on a sample of naive CD8+ T cells from PBMCs. This CDR3 is CASSLRRLAGGEQYF. The CDR3 DNA sequence: TGTGCCAGCAGTTTACGTCGGCTAGCGGGAGGCGAGCAGTACTTC.